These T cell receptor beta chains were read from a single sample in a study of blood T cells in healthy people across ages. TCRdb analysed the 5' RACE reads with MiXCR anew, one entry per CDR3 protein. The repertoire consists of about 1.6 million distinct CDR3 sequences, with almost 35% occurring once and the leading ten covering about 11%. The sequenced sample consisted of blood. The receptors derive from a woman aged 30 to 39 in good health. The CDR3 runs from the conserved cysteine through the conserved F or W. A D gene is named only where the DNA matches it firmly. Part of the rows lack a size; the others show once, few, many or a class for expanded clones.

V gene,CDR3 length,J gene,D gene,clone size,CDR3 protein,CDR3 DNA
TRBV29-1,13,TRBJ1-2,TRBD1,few,CSANTGDLRGYTF,TGCAGCGCAAATACAGGGGACCTTCGGGGCTACACCTTC
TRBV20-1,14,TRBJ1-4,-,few,CSASGSRGNEKLFF,TGCAGTGCCTCGGGAAGCAGGGGCAACGAAAAACTGTTTTTT
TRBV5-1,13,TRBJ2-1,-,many,CASSLPGYNEQFF,TGCGCCAGCAGCCTCCCAGGGTACAATGAGCAGTTCTTC
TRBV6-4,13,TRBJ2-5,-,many,CASSPDGRETQYF,TGTGCCAGCAGCCCAGACGGACGAGAGACCCAGTACTTC
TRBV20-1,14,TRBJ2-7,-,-,CSASLPRGGCEQYF,TGCAGTGCTAGCCTCCCGAGGGGGGGTTGCGAGCAGTACTTC
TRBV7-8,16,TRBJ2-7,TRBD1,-,CASSLGYRTGGYEQYF,TGTGCCAGCAGCTTAGGGTACAGGACAGGGGGCTACGAGCAGTACTTC
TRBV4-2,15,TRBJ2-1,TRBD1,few,CASSPRGTLYNEQFF,TGTGCCAGCAGCCCCAGGGGGACCCTCTACAATGAGCAGTTCTTC
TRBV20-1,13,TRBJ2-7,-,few,CSARGANSYEQYF,TGCAGTGCTAGAGGAGCGAACTCCTACGAGCAGTACTTC
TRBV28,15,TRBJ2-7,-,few,CASSSRGGGAHEQYF,TGTGCCAGCAGTTCTCGGGGAGGGGGCGCCCACGAGCAGTACTTC
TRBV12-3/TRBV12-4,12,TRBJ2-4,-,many,CASTKGGNIQYF,TGTGCCAGTACAAAAGGAGGGAACATTCAGTACTTC
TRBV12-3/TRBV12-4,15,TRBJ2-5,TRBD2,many,CASSFGLAGVETQYF,TGTGCCAGCAGTTTCGGTCTAGCGGGAGTGGAGACCCAGTACTTC
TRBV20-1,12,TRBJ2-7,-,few,CSAPQGGYEQYF,TGCAGTGCCCCCCAGGGAGGCTACGAGCAGTACTTC
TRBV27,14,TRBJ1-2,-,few,CATGGAEGNYGYTF,TGTGCCACAGGAGGGGCAGAGGGTAACTATGGCTACACCTTC
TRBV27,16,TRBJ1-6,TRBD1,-,CASRGDRDVGNSPLHF,TGTGCCAGCAGAGGAGACAGGGACGTTGGGAATTCACCCCTCCACTTT
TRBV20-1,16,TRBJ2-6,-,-,CSAPGMGASGANVLTF,TGCAGTGCTCCTGGTATGGGGGCGTCTGGGGCCAACGTCCTGACTTTC
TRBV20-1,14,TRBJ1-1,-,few,CSAREPDDTREAFF,TGCAGTGCTAGAGAGCCAGACGACACGAGGGAAGCTTTCTTT
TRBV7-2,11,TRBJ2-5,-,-,CAGSSQASQYF,TGTGCCGGCAGCTCACAGGCGTCCCAGTACTTC
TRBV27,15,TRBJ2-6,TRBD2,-,CASRLAGSGANVLTF,TGTGCCAGCCGACTAGCGGGGTCCGGGGCCAACGTCCTGACTTTC
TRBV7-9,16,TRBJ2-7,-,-,CASSTLATGFINEQYF,TGTGCCAGCAGCACGCTAGCCACGGGTTTTATCAACGAGCAGTACTTC
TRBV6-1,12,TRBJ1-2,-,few,CASSAGRDGYTF,TGTGCCAGCAGTGCGGGACGGGATGGCTACACCTTC
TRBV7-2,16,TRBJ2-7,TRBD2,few,CASSSTLLAAYYEQYF,TGTGCCAGCAGCTCTACCCTGCTAGCGGCCTACTACGAGCAGTACTTC
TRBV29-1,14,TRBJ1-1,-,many,CSVGPGHWNTEAFF,TGCAGCGTGGGCCCGGGACACTGGAACACTGAAGCTTTCTTT
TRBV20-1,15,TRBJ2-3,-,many,CSATGGGFSTDTQYF,TGCAGTGCTACAGGGGGGGGCTTTAGCACAGATACGCAGTATTTT